The 14 T cell receptor beta chains listed next were all sequenced from one sample in a study of vaccination and CD4 T cells after COVID-19. TCRdb redid the calling of the PCR reads with MiXCR, one entry per CDR3 protein. The sample includes about 21,000 distinct CDR3 sequences, about three fifths of them seen just once. The sequences come from CD4+ T cells from blood, collected before SARS-CoV-2 vaccination. These receptors were obtained from a human donor who had recovered from COVID-19.

This clonotype was observed a few times. This rearrangement joins TRBV7-8 to TRBJ2-2, with 8 bases identical to TRBD2. Trimming took 5 bases from V and 0 from J; bases not matched to a gene: 2. The CDR3 covers 15 residues. Germline V lookup: CDR1 SGHVS, CDR2 FQNEAQ. CDR3 region: CASSTLAANTGELFF. CDR3 nucleotide sequence: TGTGCCAGCAGCACACTAGCGGCGAACACCGGGGAGCTGTTTTTT.

The chain links TRBV4-1 to TRBJ2-5; D not certain. The CDR3 covers 13 residues. V lost 2 bases and J 5 bases, leaving 9 bases between the germline ends. Germline CDR1 and CDR2: MGHRA and YSYEKL. The CDR3 region has the DNA TGCGCCAGCAGCCAATGGGTCTCGGAGACCCAGTACTTC. Translating it yields CASSQWVSETQYF.

The V call is TRBV5-1, the J call TRBJ2-5, with D tentatively TRBD1 (5 bases). This CDR3 region has 16 residues. Germline lookup yields CDR1 SGHRS and CDR2 YFSETQ. The V gene lost 0 bases and the J gene lost 2 bases, with 14 bases spanning the gap. The CDR3: CASSLAAGPLQETQYF. The CDR3 bases are TGCGCCAGCAGCTTGGCCGCAGGGCCTTTACAAGAGACCCAGTACTTC.

The rearrangement uses TRBV6-5 and TRBJ1-4, with no clear D. V was pared by 4 bases and J by 7 bases, with 13 bases between. The CDR3 is 14 amino acids. In germline, CDR1 is MNHEY, CDR2 SVGAGI. CDR3 sequence: CASSSQGSLEKLFF. Written as DNA, the CDR3 is TGTGCCAGCAGTTCCCAAGGATCGCTTGAAAAACTGTTTTTT.

J is TRBJ2-1 and V is TRBV20-1; a weak D match, TRBD1 (6 bases). V was trimmed by 6 bases and J by 0 bases, leaving 24 bases between them. CDR3 length: 18 residues. The germline CDR1 and CDR2 sequences are DFQATT and SNEGSKA (reference sequence). The CDR3 DNA follows: TGCAGTGCACCGGGTGTTGGGGGCTGGCAGAGCTCCTACAATGAGCAGTTCTTC. Translated: CSAPGVGGWQSSYNEQFF.

The table lists this clonotype with a few counts. The rearrangement joins TRBV7-2 to TRBJ1-1; D unclear. V was shortened by 3 bases and J by 1 base, with 6 bases between the two germline ends. The CDR3 consists of 13 residues. Germline loops: CDR1 SGHTA, CDR2 FQGNSA. The CDR3 sequence is CASSFDWNTEAFF. CDR3 sequence (DNA): TGTGCCAGCAGCTTCGACTGGAACACTGAAGCTTTCTTT.

The rearrangement links TRBV20-1 to TRBJ2-7; D perhaps matches TRBD2 (7 bases). The CDR3 contains 15 residues. CDR1 is DFQATT and CDR2 is SNEGSKA in the germline V gene (reference sequence). The ends were cut back, 0 bases at V and 6 bases at J, with 18 bases in the middle. In DNA form, the CDR3 reads TGCAGTGCTAGAGATCGGGGTCGGCGGGGGCCCGAGCAGTACTTC. This encodes CSARDRGRRGPEQYF.

The chain carries TRBV20-1 and TRBJ2-2; 13 positions match TRBD2. Germline assignment: CDR1 DFQATT and CDR2 SNEGSKA (reference sequence). V was clipped by 1 base and J by 5 bases; unmatched bases: 1. This CDR3 is 15 amino acids long. The CDR3 spells CSARGGLAGTGELFF. As DNA, the CDR3 is TGCAGTGCTAGAGGGGGACTAGCGGGAACCGGGGAGCTGTTTTTT.

This sequence joins TRBV27 and TRBJ1-2; no firm D call. Germline lookup yields CDR1 MNHEY and CDR2 SMNVEV (reference sequence). This CDR3 region has 14 residues. Deletions cut 0 bases from V and 4 bases from J, with 9 bases between. CDR3: CASSLSDGRYGYTF. CDR3 bases: TGTGCCAGCAGTTTATCGGACGGGCGCTATGGCTACACCTTC.

Judged by abundance, this clonotype is medium-sized. This sequence joins TRBV20-1 and TRBJ1-5; no firm D call. The CDR3 loop spans 12 amino acids. From germline, CDR1 is DFQATT and CDR2 SNEGSKA (reference sequence). V was shortened by 7 bases and J by 2 bases, with 9 bases between the two germline ends. This CDR3 reads CSVLSGNQPQHF. CDR3 DNA sequence: TGCAGTGTTTTATCGGGCAATCAGCCCCAGCATTTT.

This clonotype was seen a few times. V is TRBV19 and J is TRBJ1-5; D uncertain. The germline V gene has CDR1 LNHDA and CDR2 SQIVND (reference sequence). V lost 9 bases and J lost 0, with 9 bases in between. The CDR3 runs to 13 residues. For the CDR3, the DNA is TGTGCCAGCTCAACCTTTAGCAATCAGCCCCAGCATTTT. Its protein product is CASSTFSNQPQHF.

The chain employs TRBV6-2 or TRBV6-3 and TRBJ2-7; 8 bases align to TRBD1. With 5 bases clipped from V and 7 bases from J, the junction kept 13 bases outside the gene matches. This CDR3 has 15 amino acids. CDR1 MNHEY and CDR2 SVGEGT come from the germline V gene. The CDR3 nucleotides are TGTGCCAGCAGTCAGGGCAGGGGGCGGCGAGTGGAGCAGTACTTC. Translating gives CASSQGRGRRVEQYF.

V usage is TRBV20-1 and J usage is TRBJ2-5; D call uncertain. From germline, CDR1 is DFQATT and CDR2 SNEGSKA (reference sequence). This CDR3 spans 15 amino acids. V lost 4 bases and J 2 bases, leaving 17 bases between the germline ends. CDR3 region: CSATRTGGLQETQYF. The CDR3 DNA reads TGCAGTGCTACAAGAACGGGTGGTCTTCAAGAGACCCAGTACTTC.

CDR3 sequence (DNA): TGTGCCAGCAGCCGTCCGGGACCCACTGAAGCTTTCTTT. Protein sequence: CASSRPGPTEAFF. This sequence joins TRBV28 and TRBJ1-1; tentative D call: TRBD1 (5 bases). CDR3 length: 13 amino acids. CDR1 is MDHEN and CDR2 is SYDVKM in the germline V gene. The V and J ends lost 6 bases and 4 bases respectively, with 12 bases between them.